This entry concerns a single TCR beta chain. Its cognate antigen is unknown. Patients were excluded for uncontrolled infection, other autoimmune disease, pregnancy or lactation. This specimen comes from a study of T cells in Graves' hyperthyroidism and ophthalmopathy. Trimming shortened V by 0 bases and J by 4 bases, and 10 bases separated the two germline ends. Germline V CDR1 and CDR2: SGHRS, YFSETQ. This CDR3 has 15 residues. Study-level results: Clonotypes that were expanded in thyroid above 0.001 mostly appeared in blood too.

Authors of the study amplified TCR beta CDR3 regions from RNA transcripts. Carried out on the TCR CDR3, a first-round RT-PCR used the HTBI primer set. MiXCR, run by TCRdb on the multiplex PCR reads, gives a single entry per CDR3 protein. The table records fewer than 650,000 distinct CDR3 sequences, around 50% of them present only once. The chain carries TRBV5-1 and TRBJ1-4; D ambiguous. The receptor was derived from an adult woman with Graves' disease, either hyperthyroidism or ophthalmopathy (not recorded which). The source material was peripheral blood or thyroid tissue (not recorded which). CDR3 in amino acids: CASSLEGQDNEKLFF. Written as DNA, the CDR3 is TGCGCCAGCAGCTTGGAAGGGCAAGATAATGAAAAACTGTTTTTT.